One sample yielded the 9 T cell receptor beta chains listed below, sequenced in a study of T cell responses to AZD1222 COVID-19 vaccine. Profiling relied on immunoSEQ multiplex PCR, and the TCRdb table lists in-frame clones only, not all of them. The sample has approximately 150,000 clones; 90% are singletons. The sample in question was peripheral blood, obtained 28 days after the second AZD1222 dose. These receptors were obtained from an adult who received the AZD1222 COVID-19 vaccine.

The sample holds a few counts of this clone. CDR3 in DNA: TGTGCCAGCAGCCGGGCGGGAGCTGGGGGCAATGAGCAGTTCTTC. Translation: CASSRAGAGGNEQFF. The genes are TRBV14 and TRBJ2-1, with 7 nucleotides matching TRBD2. V lost 4 bases, J lost 6 bases, and 9 bases stayed unmatched. This CDR3 has 15 residues. The germline V gene has CDR1 SGHDN and CDR2 FVKESK.

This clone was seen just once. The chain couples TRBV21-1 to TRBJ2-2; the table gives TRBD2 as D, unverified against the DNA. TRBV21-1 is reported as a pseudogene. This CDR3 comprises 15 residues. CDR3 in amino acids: CASSKDSTETGELFF. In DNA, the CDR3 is TGTGCCAGCAGCAAAGATTCGACGGAGACCGGGGAGCTGTTTTTT.

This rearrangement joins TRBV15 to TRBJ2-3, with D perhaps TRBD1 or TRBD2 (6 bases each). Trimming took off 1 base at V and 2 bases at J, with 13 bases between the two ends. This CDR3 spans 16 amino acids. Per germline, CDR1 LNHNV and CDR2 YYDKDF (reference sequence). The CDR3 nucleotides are TGTGCCACCAGCAGAGTTAGGGGGGTCTTCACAGATACGCAGTATTTT. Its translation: CATSRVRGVFTDTQYF.

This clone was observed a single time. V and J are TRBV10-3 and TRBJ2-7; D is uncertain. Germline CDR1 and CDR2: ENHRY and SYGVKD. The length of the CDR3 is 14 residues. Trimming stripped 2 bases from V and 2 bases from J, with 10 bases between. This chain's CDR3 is CAISEDGSTYEQYF. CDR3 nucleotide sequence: TGTGCCATCAGTGAGGACGGATCAACCTACGAGCAGTACTTC.

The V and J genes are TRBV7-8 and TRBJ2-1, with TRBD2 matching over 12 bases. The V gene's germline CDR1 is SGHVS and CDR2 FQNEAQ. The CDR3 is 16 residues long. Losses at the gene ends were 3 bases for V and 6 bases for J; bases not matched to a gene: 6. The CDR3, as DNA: TGTGCCAGCAGCTTCAGACTAGCGGGAGAGCGCAATGAGCAGTTCTTC. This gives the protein CASSFRLAGERNEQFF.

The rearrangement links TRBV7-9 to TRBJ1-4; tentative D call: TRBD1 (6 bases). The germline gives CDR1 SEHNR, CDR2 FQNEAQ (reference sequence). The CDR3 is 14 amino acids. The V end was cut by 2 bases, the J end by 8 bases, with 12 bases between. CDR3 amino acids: CASSLLGAEEKLFF. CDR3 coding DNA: TGTGCCAGCAGCTTATTGGGGGCAGAGGAAAAACTGTTTTTT.

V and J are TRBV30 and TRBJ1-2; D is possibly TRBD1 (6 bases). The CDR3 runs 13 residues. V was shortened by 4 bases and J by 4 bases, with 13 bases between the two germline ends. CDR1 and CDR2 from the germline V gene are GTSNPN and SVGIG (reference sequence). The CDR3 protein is CAWTRGAAYGYTF. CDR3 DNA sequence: TGTGCCTGGACCCGGGGGGCCGCCTATGGCTACACCTTC.

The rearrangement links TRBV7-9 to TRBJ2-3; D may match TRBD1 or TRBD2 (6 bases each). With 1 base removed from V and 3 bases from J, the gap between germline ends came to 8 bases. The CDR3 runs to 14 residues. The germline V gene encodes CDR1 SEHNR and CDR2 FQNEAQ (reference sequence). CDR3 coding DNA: TGTGCCAGCAGCTTAGGCGGGACAACAGATACGCAGTATTTT. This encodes CASSLGGTTDTQYF.

Written as DNA, the CDR3 is TGTGCCAGCACGAAGGGTACCTACGAGCAGTACTTC. Encoded protein: CASTKGTYEQYF. This chain connects TRBV2 to TRBJ2-7; D uncertain. This CDR3 contains 12 residues. Germline V gene sequence: CDR1 SNHLY, CDR2 FYNNEI. The V and J ends lost 7 bases and 2 bases respectively, with 9 bases between them.